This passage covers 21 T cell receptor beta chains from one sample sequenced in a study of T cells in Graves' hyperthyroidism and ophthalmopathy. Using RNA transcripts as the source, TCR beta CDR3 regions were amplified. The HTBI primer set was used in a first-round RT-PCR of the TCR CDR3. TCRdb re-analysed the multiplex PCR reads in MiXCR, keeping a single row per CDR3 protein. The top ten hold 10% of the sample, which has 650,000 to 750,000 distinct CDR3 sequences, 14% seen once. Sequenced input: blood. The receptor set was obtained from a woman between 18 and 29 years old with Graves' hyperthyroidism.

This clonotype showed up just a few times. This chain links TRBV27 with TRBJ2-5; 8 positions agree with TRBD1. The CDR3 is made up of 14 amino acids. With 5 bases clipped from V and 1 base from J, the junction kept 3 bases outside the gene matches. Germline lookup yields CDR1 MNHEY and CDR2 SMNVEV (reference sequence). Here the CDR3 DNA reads TGTGCCAGCAGTATAACAGGGGGCCAAGAGACCCAGTACTTC. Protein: CASSITGGQETQYF.

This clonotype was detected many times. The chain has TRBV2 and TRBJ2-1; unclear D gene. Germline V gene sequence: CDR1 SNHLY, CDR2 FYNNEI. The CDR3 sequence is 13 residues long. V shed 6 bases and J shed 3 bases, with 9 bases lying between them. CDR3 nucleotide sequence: TGTGCCAGCAGGGCTACAGACTACAATGAGCAGTTCTTC. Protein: CASRATDYNEQFF.

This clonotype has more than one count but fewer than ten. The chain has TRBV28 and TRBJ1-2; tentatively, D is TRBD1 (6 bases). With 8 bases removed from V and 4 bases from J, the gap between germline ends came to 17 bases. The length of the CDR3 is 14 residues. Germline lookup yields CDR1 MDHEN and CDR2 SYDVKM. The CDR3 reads CASGAGAASYGYTF. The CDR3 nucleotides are TGTGCCAGCGGTGCGGGGGCAGCAAGCTATGGCTACACCTTC.

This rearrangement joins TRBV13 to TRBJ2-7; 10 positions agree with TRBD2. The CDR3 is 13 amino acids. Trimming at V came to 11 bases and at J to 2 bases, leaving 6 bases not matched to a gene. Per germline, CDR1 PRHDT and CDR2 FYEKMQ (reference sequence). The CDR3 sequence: CAARTSGTYEQYF. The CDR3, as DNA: TGTGCCGCGAGGACTAGCGGTACCTACGAGCAGTACTTC.

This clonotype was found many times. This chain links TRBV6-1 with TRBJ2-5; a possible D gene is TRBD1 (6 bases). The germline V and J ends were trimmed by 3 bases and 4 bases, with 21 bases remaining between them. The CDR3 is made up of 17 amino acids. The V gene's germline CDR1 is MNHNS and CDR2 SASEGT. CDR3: CASSDSSAGVHGETQYF. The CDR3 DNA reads TGTGCCAGCAGTGATTCGTCCGCAGGGGTGCACGGAGAGACCCAGTACTTC.

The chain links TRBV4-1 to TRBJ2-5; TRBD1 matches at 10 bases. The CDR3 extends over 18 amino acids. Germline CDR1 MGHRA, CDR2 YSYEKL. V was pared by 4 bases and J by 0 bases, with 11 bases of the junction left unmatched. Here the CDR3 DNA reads TGCGCCAGCAGCCTCTACCCTCTCGGGACAGGGGACCAAGAGACCCAGTACTTC. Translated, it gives CASSLYPLGTGDQETQYF.

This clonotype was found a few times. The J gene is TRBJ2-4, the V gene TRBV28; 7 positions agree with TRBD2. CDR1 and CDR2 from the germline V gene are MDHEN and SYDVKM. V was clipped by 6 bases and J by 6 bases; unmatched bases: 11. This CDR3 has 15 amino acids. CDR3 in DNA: TGTGCCAGCAGGCTTCTGGGGGGGGGTGCAAACATTCAGTACTTC. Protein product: CASRLLGGGANIQYF.

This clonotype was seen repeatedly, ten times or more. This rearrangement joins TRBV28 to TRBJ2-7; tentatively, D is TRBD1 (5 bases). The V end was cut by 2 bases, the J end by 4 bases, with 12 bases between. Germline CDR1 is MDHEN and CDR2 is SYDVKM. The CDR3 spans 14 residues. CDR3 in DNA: TGTGCCAGCAGTTTAGAACCAGGGTTGTACGAGCAGTACTTC. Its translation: CASSLEPGLYEQYF.

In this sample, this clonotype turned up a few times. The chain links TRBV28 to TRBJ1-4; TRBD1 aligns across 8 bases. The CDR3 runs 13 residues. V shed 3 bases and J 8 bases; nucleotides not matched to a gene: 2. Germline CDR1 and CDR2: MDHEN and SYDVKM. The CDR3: CASSFQGAEKLFF. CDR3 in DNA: TGTGCCAGCAGTTTTCAGGGGGCGGAAAAACTGTTTTTT. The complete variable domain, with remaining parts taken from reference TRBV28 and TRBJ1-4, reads DVKVTQSSRYLVKRTGEKVFLECVQDMDHENMFWYRQDPGLGLRLIYFSYDVKMKEKGDIPEGYSVSREKKERFSLILESASTNQTSMYLCASSFQGAEKLFFGSGTQLSVL.

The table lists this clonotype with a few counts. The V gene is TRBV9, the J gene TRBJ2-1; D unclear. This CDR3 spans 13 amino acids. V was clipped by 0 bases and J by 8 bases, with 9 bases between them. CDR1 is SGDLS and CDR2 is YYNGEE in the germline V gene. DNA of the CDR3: TGTGCCAGCAGCGTAGATTCCCTACATGAGCAGTTCTTC. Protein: CASSVDSLHEQFF.

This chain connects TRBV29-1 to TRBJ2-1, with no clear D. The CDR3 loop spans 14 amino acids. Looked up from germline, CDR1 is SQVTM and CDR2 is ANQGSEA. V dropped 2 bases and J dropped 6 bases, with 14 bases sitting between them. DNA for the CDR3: TGCAGCGTTGAATTTAAAGGATCCGGCAATGAGCAGTTCTTC. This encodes CSVEFKGSGNEQFF.

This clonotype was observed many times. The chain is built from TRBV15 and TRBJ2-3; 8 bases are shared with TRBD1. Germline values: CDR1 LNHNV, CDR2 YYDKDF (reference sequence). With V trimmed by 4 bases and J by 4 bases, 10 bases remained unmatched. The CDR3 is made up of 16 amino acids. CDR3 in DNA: TGTGCCACCAGCAAAAGCAGGGGGCGCGACCCAGATACGCAGTATTTT. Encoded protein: CATSKSRGRDPDTQYF.

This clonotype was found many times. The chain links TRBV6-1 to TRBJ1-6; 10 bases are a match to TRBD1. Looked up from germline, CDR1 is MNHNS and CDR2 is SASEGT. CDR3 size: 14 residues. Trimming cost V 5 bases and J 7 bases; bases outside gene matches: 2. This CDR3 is CASSWDRGNSPLHF. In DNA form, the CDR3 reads TGTGCCAGCAGTTGGGACAGGGGAAATTCACCCCTCCACTTT.

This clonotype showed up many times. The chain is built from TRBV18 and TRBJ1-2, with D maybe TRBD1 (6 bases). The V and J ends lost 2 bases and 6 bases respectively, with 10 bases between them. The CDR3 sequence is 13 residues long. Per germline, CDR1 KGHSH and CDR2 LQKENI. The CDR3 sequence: CASSPSGQNGYTF. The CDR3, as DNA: TGTGCCAGCTCACCATCTGGACAGAATGGCTACACCTTC.

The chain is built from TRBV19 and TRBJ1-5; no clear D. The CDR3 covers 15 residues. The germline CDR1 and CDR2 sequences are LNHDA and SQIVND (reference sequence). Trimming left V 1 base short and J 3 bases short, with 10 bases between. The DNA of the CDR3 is TGTGCCAGTAGTATAGGACGGAGACCCAATCAGCCCCAGCATTTT. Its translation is CASSIGRRPNQPQHF.

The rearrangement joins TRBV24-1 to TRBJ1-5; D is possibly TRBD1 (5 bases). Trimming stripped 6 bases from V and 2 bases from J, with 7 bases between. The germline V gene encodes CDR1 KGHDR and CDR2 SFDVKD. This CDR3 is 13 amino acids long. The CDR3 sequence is CATSPTGNQPQHF. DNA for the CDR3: TGTGCCACCAGTCCGACAGGCAATCAGCCCCAGCATTTT.

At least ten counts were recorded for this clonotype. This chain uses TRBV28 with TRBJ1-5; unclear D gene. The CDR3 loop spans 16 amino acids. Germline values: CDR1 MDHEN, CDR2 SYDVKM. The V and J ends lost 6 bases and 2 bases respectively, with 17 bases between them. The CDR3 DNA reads TGTGCCAGCAGGATGAAATTACGCGGGGGCAATCAGCCCCAGCATTTT. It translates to CASRMKLRGGNQPQHF.

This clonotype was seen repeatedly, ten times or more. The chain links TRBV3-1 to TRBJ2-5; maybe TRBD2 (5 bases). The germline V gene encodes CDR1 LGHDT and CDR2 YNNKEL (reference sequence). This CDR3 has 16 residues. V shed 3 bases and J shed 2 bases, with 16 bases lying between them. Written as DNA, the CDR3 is TGTGCCAGCAGCCATTTCCGGGGAGCGGTACAAGAGACCCAGTACTTC. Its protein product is CASSHFRGAVQETQYF.

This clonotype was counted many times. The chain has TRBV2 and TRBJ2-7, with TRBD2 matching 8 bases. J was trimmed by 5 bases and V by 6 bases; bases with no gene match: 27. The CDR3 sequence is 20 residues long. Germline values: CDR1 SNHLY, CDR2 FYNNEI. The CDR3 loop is CASRLGAVSSSGPYRHEQYF. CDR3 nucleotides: TGTGCCAGCAGGTTAGGGGCCGTCAGTTCTAGCGGGCCCTATCGACACGAGCAGTACTTC.

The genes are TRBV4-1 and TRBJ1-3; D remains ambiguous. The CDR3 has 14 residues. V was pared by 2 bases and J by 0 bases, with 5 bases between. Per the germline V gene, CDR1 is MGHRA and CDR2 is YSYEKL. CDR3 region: CASSQYSSGNTIYF. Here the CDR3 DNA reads TGCGCCAGCAGCCAATACAGCTCTGGAAACACCATATATTTT.

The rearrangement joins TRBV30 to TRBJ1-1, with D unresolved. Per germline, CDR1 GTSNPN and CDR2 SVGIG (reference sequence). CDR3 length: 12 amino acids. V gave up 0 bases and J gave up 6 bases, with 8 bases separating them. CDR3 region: CAWSVFGSEAFF. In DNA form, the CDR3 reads TGTGCCTGGAGTGTATTCGGATCTGAAGCTTTCTTT.